A single sample is the source of the 10 T cell receptor beta chains below, sequenced in a study of cytomegalovirus exposure and HLA in healthy donors. It was with 60 Vbeta and 13 Jbeta primers that the PCR ran. Produced via immunoSEQ multiplex PCR; TCRdb's table is partial and in-frame only. The repertoire holds about 200,000 clones, with 75% to 90% as singletons. Sample: PBMCs. The receptor set was obtained from a woman aged 45-65 years in good health and CMV-seropositive.

The chain recombines TRBV6-5 with TRBJ2-5, with 7 bases identical to TRBD2. This CDR3 contains 13 residues. Trimming took 5 bases from V and 2 from J; bases not matched to a gene: 2. The germline V gene has CDR1 MNHEY and CDR2 SVGAGI. The CDR3: CASSAGGQETQYF. The DNA of the CDR3 is TGTGCCAGCAGTGCCGGGGGGCAAGAGACCCAGTACTTC.

The chain employs TRBV15 and TRBJ2-7; 8 nucleotides line up with TRBD1. Germline values: CDR1 LNHNV, CDR2 YYDKDF (reference sequence). The J segment lost 2 bases and the V segment lost 0 bases, leaving 6 bases of the junction unmatched. The CDR3 length is 16 residues. The CDR3 DNA follows: TGTGCCACCAGCAGAGAGGGACAGGCCTTTCCCTACGAGCAGTACTTC. The encoded protein is CATSREGQAFPYEQYF.

The gene calls are TRBV18 and TRBJ1-4, with TRBD1 as a possible D gene (5 bases). The germline V and J ends were trimmed by 6 bases and 3 bases, with 11 bases remaining between them. The CDR3 is 14 amino acids. Germline V gene lookup returns CDR1 KGHSH and CDR2 LQKENI. CDR3 protein: CASSARQPNEKLFF. The CDR3 region has the DNA TGTGCCAGCTCTGCCCGACAGCCTAATGAAAAACTGTTTTTT.

This clone was seen only a few times. The gene calls are TRBV13 and TRBJ2-7, with D possibly being TRBD2 (6 bases). The CDR3 length is 14 residues. The V gene lost 4 bases and the J gene lost 5 bases, with 15 bases spanning the gap. Per germline, CDR1 PRHDT and CDR2 FYEKMQ (reference sequence). The CDR3 DNA reads as TGTGCCAGCAGCTCCCGGGACTCTCGGGACGAGCAGTACTTC. Residues: CASSSRDSRDEQYF.

The chain combines TRBV6-5 with TRBJ1-5, with D possibly matching TRBD1 (6 bases). CDR1 is MNHEY, CDR2 SVGAGI, per germline. The CDR3 covers 14 residues. Trimming left V 2 bases short and J 4 bases short, with 9 bases between. CDR3 protein: CASSYHRENQPQHF. The CDR3 DNA sequence: TGTGCCAGCAGTTACCACAGGGAAAATCAGCCCCAGCATTTT.

CDR3 sequence: CASSSQPIRGLYGYTF. The CDR3 bases are TGTGCCAGCAGCTCACAGCCCATCAGGGGGCTCTATGGCTACACCTTC. The gene calls are TRBV7-9 and TRBJ1-2; 8 bases are shared with TRBD1. The CDR3 runs to 16 residues. The V gene's germline CDR1 is SEHNR and CDR2 FQNEAQ (reference sequence). With 4 bases clipped from V and 4 bases from J, the junction kept 11 bases outside the gene matches.

The chain combines TRBV6-5 with TRBJ2-3, with D tentatively TRBD1 (5 bases). Per germline, CDR1 MNHEY and CDR2 SVGAGI. The CDR3 loop spans 12 amino acids. Deletions cut 10 bases from V and 4 bases from J, with 12 bases between. CDR3 sequence: CATQGSADTQYF. The DNA for the CDR3 is TGTGCCACTCAGGGTTCGGCAGATACGCAGTATTTT.

This chain links TRBV28 with TRBJ2-6; D is unclear. The CDR3 sequence is 16 residues long. The germline V and J ends were trimmed by 4 bases and 4 bases, with 14 bases remaining between them. CDR1 and CDR2 (germline): MDHEN, SYDVKM. CDR3 nucleotide sequence: TGTGCCAGCAGTTACTTTCTTGCATCCGGGGCCAACGTCCTGACTTTC. Amino acid sequence: CASSYFLASGANVLTF.

The gene calls are TRBV27 and TRBJ1-3, with 9 positions matching TRBD1. The V gene's germline CDR1 is MNHEY and CDR2 SMNVEV (reference sequence). With V trimmed by 2 bases and J by 0 bases, 11 bases remained unmatched. The CDR3 contains 19 residues. The CDR3: CASSLPTLTGGLSGNTIYF. The CDR3 coding sequence is TGTGCCAGCAGTTTACCTACTCTGACAGGGGGGCTCTCTGGAAACACCATATATTTT.

The chain is built from TRBV30 and TRBJ2-4; D is possibly TRBD1 (5 bases). This CDR3 has 11 amino acids. Germline-derived CDR1 and CDR2 are GTSNPN and SVGIG (reference sequence). The V end was cut by 2 bases, the J end by 9 bases, with 8 bases between. CDR3 amino acids: CAWSLQGIQYF. As DNA, the CDR3 is TGTGCCTGGAGTCTCCAGGGCATTCAGTACTTC. The variable domain in full, with the rest retrieved from reference TRBV30 and TRBJ2-4, is SQTIHQWPATLVQPVGSPLSLECTVEGTSNPNLYWYRQAAGRGLQLLFYSVGIGQISSEVPQNLSASRPQDRQFILSSKKLLLSDSGFYLCAWSLQGIQYFGAGTRLSVL.